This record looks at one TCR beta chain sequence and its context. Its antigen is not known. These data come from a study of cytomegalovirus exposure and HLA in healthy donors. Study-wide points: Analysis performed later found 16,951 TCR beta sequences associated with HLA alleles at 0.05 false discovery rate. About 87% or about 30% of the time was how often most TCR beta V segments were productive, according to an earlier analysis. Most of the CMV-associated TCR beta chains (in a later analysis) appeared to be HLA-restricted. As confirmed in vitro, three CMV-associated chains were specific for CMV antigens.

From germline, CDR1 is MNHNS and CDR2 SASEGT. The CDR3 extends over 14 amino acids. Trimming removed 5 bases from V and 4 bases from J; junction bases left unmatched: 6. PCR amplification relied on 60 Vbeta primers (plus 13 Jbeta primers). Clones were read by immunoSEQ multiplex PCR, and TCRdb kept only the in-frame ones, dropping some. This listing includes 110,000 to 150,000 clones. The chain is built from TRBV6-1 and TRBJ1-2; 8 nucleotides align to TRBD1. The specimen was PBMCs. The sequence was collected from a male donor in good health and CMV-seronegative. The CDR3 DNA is TGTGCCAGCAGTCCAGGACAGGGAATCTATGGCTACACCTTC. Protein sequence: CASSPGQGIYGYTF.